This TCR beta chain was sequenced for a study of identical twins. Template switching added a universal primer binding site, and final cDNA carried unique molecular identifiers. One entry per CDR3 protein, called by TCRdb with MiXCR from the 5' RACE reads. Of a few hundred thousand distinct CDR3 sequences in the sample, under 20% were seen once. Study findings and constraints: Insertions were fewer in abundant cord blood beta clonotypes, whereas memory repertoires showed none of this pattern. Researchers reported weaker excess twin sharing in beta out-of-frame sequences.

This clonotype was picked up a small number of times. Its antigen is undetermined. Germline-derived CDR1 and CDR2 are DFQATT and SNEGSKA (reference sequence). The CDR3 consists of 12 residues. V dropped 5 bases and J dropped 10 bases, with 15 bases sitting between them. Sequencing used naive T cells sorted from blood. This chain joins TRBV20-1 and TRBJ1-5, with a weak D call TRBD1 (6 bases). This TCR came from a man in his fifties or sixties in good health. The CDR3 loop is CSADQVGGPQHF. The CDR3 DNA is TGCAGTGCTGACCAAGTTGGGGGCCCCCAGCATTTT.